This record covers a single TCR beta chain. Its antigen is unknown. This record comes from a study of cytomegalovirus exposure and HLA in healthy donors. Study overall: Early released data had 65 million to 100 million unique TCRs, all coming from HLA-typed donors. Study-level results: In an earlier analysis, productive rearrangement rates for most beta V segments clustered near 87% or 30%. Compared with the roughly 700-donor mean, an Asian-associated ancestry cluster reportedly had fewer N-insertions, according to a later analysis.

In germline, CDR1 is MNHEY, CDR2 SVGAGI. The CDR3 is 12 amino acids. Trimming removed 8 bases at V and 3 bases at J, with 10 bases between. 13 Jbeta primers and 60 Vbeta primers were used for the PCR. Repertoires were generated with immunoSEQ multiplex PCR, while TCRdb's copy carries only in-frame clones and drops some. This sample yields 180,000 or so clones, of which roughly 87% are seen a single time; 1.5% belongs to the top ten. The receptor was isolated from a man aged 35 to 55 in good health and CMV-seronegative. The chain has TRBV6-5 and TRBJ1-1, with D unclear. The sample comprised PBMCs. This CDR3 is CASHQRDTEAFF. The CDR3, as DNA: TGTGCCAGCCACCAGAGGGACACTGAAGCTTTCTTT.